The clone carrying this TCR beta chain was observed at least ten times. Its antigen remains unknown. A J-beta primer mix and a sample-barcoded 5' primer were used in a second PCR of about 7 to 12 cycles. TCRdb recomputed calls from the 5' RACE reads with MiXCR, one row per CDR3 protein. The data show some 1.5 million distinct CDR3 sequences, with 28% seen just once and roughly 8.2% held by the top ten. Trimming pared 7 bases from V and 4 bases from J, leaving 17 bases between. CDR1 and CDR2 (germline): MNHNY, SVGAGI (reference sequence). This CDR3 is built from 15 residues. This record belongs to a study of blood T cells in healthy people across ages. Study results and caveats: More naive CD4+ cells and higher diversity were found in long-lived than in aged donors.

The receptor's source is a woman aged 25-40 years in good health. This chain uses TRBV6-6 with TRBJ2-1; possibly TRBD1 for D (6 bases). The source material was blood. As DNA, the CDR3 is TGTGCCAGCAATCAGCAGGGGAAACTGTACAATGAGCAGTTCTTC. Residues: CASNQQGKLYNEQFF.